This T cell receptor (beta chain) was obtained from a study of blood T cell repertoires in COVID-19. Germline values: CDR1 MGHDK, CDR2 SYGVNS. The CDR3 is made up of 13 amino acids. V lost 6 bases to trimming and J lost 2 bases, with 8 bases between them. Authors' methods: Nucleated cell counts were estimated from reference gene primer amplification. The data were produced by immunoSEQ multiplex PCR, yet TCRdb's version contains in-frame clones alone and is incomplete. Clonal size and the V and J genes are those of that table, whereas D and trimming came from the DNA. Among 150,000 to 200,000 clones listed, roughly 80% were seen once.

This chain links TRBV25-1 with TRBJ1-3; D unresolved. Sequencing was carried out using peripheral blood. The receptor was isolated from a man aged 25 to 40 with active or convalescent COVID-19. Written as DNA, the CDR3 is TGTGCCAGCAGCCACCTAACTGGAAACACCATATATTTT. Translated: CASSHLTGNTIYF.